The subject of this entry is one T cell receptor beta chain. What it recognizes is unknown. Only in-frame clones appear in the TCRdb table, and some are missing; sequencing was by immunoSEQ multiplex PCR. The data contain fewer than 20,000 clones, around 70% of them singletons. This record belongs to a study of graft-versus-host responses after intestinal transplantation. Study background: Uniformly, recipients were administered anti-thymocyte globulin induction with subsequent tacrolimus and steroids for approximately three years. Regarding the study as a whole: With peak circulating GvH clone levels came an association with early post-transplant HvG declines.

From the graft tissue, intraepithelial and lamina propria lymphocytes were released through processing. The V and J ends lost 0 bases and 3 bases, in that order; junction bases with no gene match: 5. Germline-derived CDR1 and CDR2 are GTSNPN and SVGIG (reference sequence). The CDR3 is 14 amino acids. The sequence derives from a human patient who received an intestinal transplant, so some T cells may come from the graft donor. The starting material was ileum tissue, obtained 14 days after transplant. This chain joins TRBV30 and TRBJ2-7; the match to TRBD1 covers 7 bases. The CDR3 sequence is CAWSVQTGLYEQYF. The CDR3 nucleotides are TGTGCCTGGAGTGTACAGACAGGGCTCTACGAGCAGTACTTC.